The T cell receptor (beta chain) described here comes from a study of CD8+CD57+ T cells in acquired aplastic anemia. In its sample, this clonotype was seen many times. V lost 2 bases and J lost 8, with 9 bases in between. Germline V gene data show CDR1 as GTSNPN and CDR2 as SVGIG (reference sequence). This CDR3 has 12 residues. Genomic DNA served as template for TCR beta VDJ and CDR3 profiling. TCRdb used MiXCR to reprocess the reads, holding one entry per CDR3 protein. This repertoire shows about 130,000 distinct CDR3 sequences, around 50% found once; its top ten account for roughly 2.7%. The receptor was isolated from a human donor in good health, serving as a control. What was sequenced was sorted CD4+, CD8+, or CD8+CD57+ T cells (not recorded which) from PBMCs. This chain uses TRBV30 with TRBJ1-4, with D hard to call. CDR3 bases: TGTGCCTGGAGTTCCCTTAAGGAAAAACTGTTTTTT. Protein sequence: CAWSSLKEKLFF.